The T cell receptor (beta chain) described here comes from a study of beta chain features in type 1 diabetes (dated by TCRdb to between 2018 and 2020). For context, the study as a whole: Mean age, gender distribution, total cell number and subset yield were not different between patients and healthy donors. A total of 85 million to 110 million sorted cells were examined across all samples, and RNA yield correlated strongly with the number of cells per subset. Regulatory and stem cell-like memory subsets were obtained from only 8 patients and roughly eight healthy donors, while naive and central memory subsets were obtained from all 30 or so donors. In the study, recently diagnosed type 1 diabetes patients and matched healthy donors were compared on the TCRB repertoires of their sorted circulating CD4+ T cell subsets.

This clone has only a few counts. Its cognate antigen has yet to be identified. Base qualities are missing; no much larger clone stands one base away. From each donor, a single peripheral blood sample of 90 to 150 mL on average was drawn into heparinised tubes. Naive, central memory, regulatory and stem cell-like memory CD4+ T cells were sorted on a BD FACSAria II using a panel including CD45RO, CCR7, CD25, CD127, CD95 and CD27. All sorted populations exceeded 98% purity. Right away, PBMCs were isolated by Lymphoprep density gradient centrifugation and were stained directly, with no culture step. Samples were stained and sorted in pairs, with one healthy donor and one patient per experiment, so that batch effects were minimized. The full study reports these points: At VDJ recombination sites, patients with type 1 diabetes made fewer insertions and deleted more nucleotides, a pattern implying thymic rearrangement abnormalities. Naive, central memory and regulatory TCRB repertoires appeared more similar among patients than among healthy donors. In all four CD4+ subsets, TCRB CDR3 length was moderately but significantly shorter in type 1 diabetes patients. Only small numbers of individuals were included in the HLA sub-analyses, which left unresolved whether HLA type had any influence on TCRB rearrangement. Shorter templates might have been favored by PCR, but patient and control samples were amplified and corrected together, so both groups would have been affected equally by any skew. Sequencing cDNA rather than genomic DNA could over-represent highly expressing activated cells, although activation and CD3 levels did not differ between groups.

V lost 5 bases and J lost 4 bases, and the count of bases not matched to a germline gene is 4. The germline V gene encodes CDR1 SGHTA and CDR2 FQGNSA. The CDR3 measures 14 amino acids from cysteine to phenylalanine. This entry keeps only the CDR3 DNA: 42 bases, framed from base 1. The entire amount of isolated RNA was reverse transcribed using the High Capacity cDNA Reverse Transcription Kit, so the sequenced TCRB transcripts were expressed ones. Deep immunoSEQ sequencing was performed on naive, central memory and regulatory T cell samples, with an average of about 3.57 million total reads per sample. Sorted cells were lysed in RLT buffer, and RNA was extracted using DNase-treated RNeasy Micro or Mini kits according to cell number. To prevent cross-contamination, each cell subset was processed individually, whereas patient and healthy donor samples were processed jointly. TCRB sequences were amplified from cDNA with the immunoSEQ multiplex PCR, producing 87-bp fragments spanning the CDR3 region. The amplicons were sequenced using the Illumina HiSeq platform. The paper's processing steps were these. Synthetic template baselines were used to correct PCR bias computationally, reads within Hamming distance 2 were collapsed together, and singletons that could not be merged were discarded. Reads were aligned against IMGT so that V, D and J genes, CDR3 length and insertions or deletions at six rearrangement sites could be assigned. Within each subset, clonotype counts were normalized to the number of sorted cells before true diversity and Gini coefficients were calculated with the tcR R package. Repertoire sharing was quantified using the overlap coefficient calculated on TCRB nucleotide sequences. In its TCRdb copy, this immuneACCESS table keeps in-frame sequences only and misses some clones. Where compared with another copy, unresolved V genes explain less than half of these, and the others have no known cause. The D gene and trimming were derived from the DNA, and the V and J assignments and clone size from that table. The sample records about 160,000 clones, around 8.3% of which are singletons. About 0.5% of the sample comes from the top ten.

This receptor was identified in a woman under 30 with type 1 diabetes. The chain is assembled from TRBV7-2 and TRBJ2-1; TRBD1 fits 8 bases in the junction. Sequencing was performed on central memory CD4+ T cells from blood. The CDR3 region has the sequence CASSTTGGYNEQFF. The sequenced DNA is TGTGCCAGCAGCACTACAGGGGGGTACAATGAGCAGTTCTTC.